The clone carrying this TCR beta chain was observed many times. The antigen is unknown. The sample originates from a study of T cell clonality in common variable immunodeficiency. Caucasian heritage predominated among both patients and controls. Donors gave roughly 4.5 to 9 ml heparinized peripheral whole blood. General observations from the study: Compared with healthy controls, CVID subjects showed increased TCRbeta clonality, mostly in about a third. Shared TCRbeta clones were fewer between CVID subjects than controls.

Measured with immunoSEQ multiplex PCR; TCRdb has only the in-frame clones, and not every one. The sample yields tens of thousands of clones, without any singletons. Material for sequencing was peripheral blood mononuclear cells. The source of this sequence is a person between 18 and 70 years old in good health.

CDR3 DNA, as far as it was read: TGTGCCAGCAGTATCCAGGGGACC. Its translation: CASSIQGT. The whole CDR3 reads CASSIQGTQYF. The chain is built from TRBV11-2 and TRBJ2-5; TRBD1 is a possible D gene (5 bases). Sequencing ends 3 residues short of the CDR3 end; the germline J gene provides the rest. The CDR3 is made up of 11 amino acids. Deletions cut 6 bases from V and 7 bases from J, with 9 bases between. The germline gives CDR1 SGHAT, CDR2 FQNNGV. The full variable domain, completed using reference TRBV11-2 and TRBJ2-5, is EAGVAQSPRYKIIEKRQSVAFWCNPISGHATLYWYQQILGQGPKLLIQFQNNGVVDDSQLPKDRFSAERLKGVDSTLKIQPAKLEDSAVYLCASSIQGTQYFGPGTRLLVL.